The entry below describes one T cell receptor beta chain. In assigning cohorts, the study relied on participant-reported clinical history. Produced via immunoSEQ multiplex PCR; TCRdb's table is partial and in-frame only. The profile shows approximately 210,000 clones, roughly 91% of them singletons. The data belong to a study of blood T cell repertoires in COVID-19. Turning to the study itself: Samples taken during acute and convalescent COVID-19 were collected in the United States, Italy and Spain.

J gave up 11 bases and V 0 bases, and 5 bases lay outside the gene matches. CDR1 is SGHDT, CDR2 YYEEEE, per germline. This CDR3 spans 12 amino acids. The chain joins TRBV5-6 to TRBJ2-7; 7 bases map to TRBD2. Sequencing was performed on PBMCs or T cells enriched from blood (not recorded which). This TCR came from a man aged 25 to 40 in a cohort exposed to, infected with or recovered from COVID-19 (not recorded which). The CDR3 DNA is TGTGCCAGCAGCTTGGTCCGGGGGAGGGAGTACTTC. It yields the protein CASSLVRGREYF.